Presented here are 5 T cell receptor beta chains from one specimen sequenced in a study of blood T cell repertoires in COVID-19. Repertoires were generated with immunoSEQ multiplex PCR, while TCRdb's copy carries only in-frame clones and drops some. This table holds 180,000 or so clones, over 75% found once. The sample taken for sequencing was peripheral blood. These receptors came from a human donor with active or convalescent COVID-19. The donor label of this sample is uncertain.

This clone was counted once. The chain uses TRBV6-4 and TRBJ2-3, with D maybe TRBD2 (5 bases). CDR3 length equals 13 residues. Germline-derived CDR1 and CDR2 are MRHNA and SNTAGT. Trimming took off 2 bases at V and 8 bases at J, with 11 bases between the two ends. The CDR3 sequence is CASSDQARATQYF. CDR3 DNA sequence: TGTGCCAGCAGTGACCAAGCGCGGGCTACGCAGTATTTT.

The chain recombines TRBV25-1 with TRBJ2-5; D gene ambiguous. The ends were cut back, 4 bases at V and 1 base at J, with 7 bases in the middle. The CDR3 totals 13 residues. The germline V gene has CDR1 MGHDK and CDR2 SYGVNS. In DNA form, the CDR3 reads TGTGCCAGCAGTGGTTTCGGCCAAGAGACCCAGTACTTC. This sequence encodes CASSGFGQETQYF.

This chain joins TRBV12-5 and TRBJ1-6; TRBD1 matches at 9 bases. Germline values: CDR1 LGHNT, CDR2 FRNRAP. The CDR3 consists of 20 residues. The J segment lost 1 base and the V segment lost 2 bases, leaving 12 bases of the junction unmatched. CDR3 sequence (DNA): TGTGCTAGTGGTTTGCCCCAGGGACAGGGCCTAAAGTCCTATAATTCACCCCTCCACTTT. Its protein product is CASGLPQGQGLKSYNSPLHF.

The genes are TRBV3-1 (or the pseudogene TRBV3-2) and TRBJ2-2; 8 bases line up with TRBD2. In germline, CDR1 is LGHDT, CDR2 YNNKEL (reference sequence). This CDR3 comprises 17 residues. Germline trimming cut 4 bases from V and 2 bases from J; bases unmatched to any gene: 9. The CDR3 sequence is CASSPHSGGPNTGELFF. As DNA, the CDR3 is TGTGCCAGCAGCCCCCACTCGGGAGGGCCTAACACCGGGGAGCTGTTTTTT.

This clone was counted a single time. The chain couples TRBV7-3 to TRBJ2-5, with 10 bases that match TRBD1. From germline, CDR1 is SGHTA and CDR2 FQGTGA. This CDR3 comprises 14 residues. The V and J ends lost 5 bases and 5 bases, in that order; junction bases with no gene match: 5. The CDR3 nucleotides read TGTGCCAGCAGCCCGACAGGGGGCCGGGAGACCCAGTACTTC. Encoded protein: CASSPTGGRETQYF.